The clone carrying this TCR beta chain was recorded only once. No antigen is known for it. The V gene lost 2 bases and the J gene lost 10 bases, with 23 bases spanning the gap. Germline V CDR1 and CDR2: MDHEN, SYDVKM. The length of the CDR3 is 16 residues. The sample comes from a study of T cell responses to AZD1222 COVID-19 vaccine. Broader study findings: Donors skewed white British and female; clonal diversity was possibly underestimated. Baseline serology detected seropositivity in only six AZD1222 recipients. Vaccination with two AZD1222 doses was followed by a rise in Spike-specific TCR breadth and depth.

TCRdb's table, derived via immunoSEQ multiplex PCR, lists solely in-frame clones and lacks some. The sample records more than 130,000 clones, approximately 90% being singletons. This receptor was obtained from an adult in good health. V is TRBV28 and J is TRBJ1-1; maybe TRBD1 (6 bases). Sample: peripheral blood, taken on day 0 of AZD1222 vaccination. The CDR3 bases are TGTGCCAGCAGTTTACCCCAAGCAGGACGGGGGGCGAGAGCTTTCTTT. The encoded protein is CASSLPQAGRGARAFF.